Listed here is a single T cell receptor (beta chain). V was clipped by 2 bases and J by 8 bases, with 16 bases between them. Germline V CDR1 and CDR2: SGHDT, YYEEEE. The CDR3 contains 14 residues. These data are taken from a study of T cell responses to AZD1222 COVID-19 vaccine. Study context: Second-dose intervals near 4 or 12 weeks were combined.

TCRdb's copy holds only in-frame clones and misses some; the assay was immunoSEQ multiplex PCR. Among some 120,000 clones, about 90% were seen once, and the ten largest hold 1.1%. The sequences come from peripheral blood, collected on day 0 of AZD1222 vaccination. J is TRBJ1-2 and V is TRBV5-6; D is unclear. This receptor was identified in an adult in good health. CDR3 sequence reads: CASSLFRLTVGYTF. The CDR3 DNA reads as TGTGCCAGCAGCTTATTTAGGCTTACGGTAGGCTACACCTTC. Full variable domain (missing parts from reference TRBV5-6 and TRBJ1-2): DAGVTQSPTHLIKTRGQQVTLRCSPKSGHDTVSWYQQALGQGPQFIFQYYEEEERQRGNFPDRFSGHQFPNYSSELNVNALLLGDSALYLCASSLFRLTVGYTFGSGTRLTVV.